Listed here is a single T cell receptor beta chain. The data were obtained in a study of blood T cell repertoires in COVID-19. About the research overall: COVID-19 samples collected from the United States, Italy and Spain covered acute and convalescent phases.

The protocol was immunoSEQ multiplex PCR, while the TCRdb copy is restricted to in-frame clones and leaves out a portion. The sample shows more than 200,000 clones, more than 80% of them seen only once. V lost 8 bases, J lost 2 bases, and 21 bases stayed unmatched. This CDR3 comprises 18 residues. CDR1 GTSNPN and CDR2 SVGIG come from the germline V gene (reference sequence). A Seattle source enrolled patients during active infection and followed them longitudinally. V gene TRBV30 combines with J gene TRBJ1-3, with 7 positions matching TRBD1. Sequencing was done on a sample of peripheral blood. The sequence was obtained from a young man with COVID-19, enrolled during active disease. CDR3 region: CARSVGTVIPVAGNTIYF. CDR3 nucleotides: TGTGCCCGTTCGGTAGGGACAGTCATCCCAGTGGCTGGAAACACCATATATTTT.